Below are 11 T cell receptor beta chains sequenced from a single sample in a study of identifying expanded T cells in peripheral blood. Clones were sequenced by immunoSEQ multiplex PCR, and TCRdb holds only the in-frame ones, with some missing. The data hold roughly 63,000 clones, with approximately 82% observed a single time. The sample was blood. These TCRs come from a person aged 18 to 69 in good health.

This clone was observed a single time. This sequence joins TRBV5-1 and TRBJ2-7; D remains unclear. Trimming left V 3 bases short and J 4 bases short, with 5 bases between. CDR1 and CDR2 from the germline V gene are SGHRS and YFSETQ. The CDR3 covers 11 residues. CDR3 sequence: CASSSTYEQYF. CDR3 nucleotide sequence: TGCGCCAGCAGCTCGACGTACGAGCAGTACTTC.

The rearrangement uses TRBV6-6 and TRBJ1-6; D not resolved. Germline CDR1 and CDR2: MNHNY and SVGAGI (reference sequence). The V gene lost 5 bases and the J gene lost 8 bases, with 19 bases spanning the gap. The CDR3 loop spans 16 amino acids. The CDR3 DNA follows: TGTGCCAGCAGTAAAAACCCCCCCCAATCTCATTCACCCCTCCACTTT. Its translation: CASSKNPPQSHSPLHF.

The rearrangement uses TRBV7-9 and TRBJ1-2, with a possible D match to TRBD1 (6 bases). The germline V and J ends were trimmed by 5 bases and 2 bases, with 18 bases remaining between them. The CDR3 consists of 16 residues. Germline CDR1 is SEHNR and CDR2 is FQNEAQ (reference sequence). The CDR3 sequence is CASSPTAGVSNYGYTF. The CDR3 DNA follows: TGTGCCAGCAGCCCGACGGCAGGGGTATCCAACTATGGCTACACCTTC.

The chain recombines TRBV2 with TRBJ2-1; 10 positions agree with TRBD1. The CDR3 loop spans 13 amino acids. Germline V lookup: CDR1 SNHLY, CDR2 FYNNEI. With 8 bases clipped from V and 9 bases from J, the junction kept 7 bases outside the gene matches. The DNA of the CDR3 is TGTGCCAGCCTCATGGACAGGGGGAGTGAGCAGTTCTTC. Protein sequence: CASLMDRGSEQFF.

This rearrangement joins TRBV19 to TRBJ1-5, with 8 bases lining up with TRBD1. The CDR3 is 15 amino acids. Unmatched junction bases numbered 6, after V lost 7 bases and J lost 1 base. CDR1 LNHDA and CDR2 SQIVND come from the germline V gene (reference sequence). The CDR3 loop reads CASKDRGASNQPQHF. In nucleotides, the CDR3 is TGTGCCAGTAAAGACAGGGGAGCCAGCAATCAGCCCCAGCATTTT.

V is TRBV5-1 and J is TRBJ1-2; tentative D call: TRBD1 (6 bases). The CDR3 consists of 17 residues. CDR1 and CDR2 (germline): SGHRS, YFSETQ. Trimming removed 5 bases from V and 6 bases from J, with 26 bases in between. CDR3 region: CASRHQGPQSSSDGYTF. CDR3 DNA: TGCGCCAGCAGGCATCAGGGGCCCCAAAGCTCTTCGGATGGCTACACCTTC.

V gene TRBV5-1 combines with J gene TRBJ1-2; the D is unclear. This CDR3 is built from 13 residues. V was shortened by 2 bases and J by 4 bases, with 9 bases between the two germline ends. CDR1 and CDR2 from the germline V gene are SGHRS and YFSETQ. In nucleotides, the CDR3 is TGCGCCAGCAGCTTCTCTTTTTCCTATGGCTACACCTTC. Translating it yields CASSFSFSYGYTF.

The chain is built from TRBV5-4 and TRBJ2-1; the D gene is possibly TRBD2 (6 bases). The CDR3 extends over 15 amino acids. Germline CDR1 reads SGHNT; CDR2 reads YYREEE (reference sequence). V dropped 4 bases and J dropped 3 bases, with 14 bases sitting between them. CDR3 DNA sequence: TGTGCCAGCAGCGCAGAGCGGGTCGTCTACAATGAGCAGTTCTTC. Protein product: CASSAERVVYNEQFF.

This chain uses TRBV20-1 with TRBJ2-3; D is undetermined. The V and J ends lost 5 bases and 5 bases respectively, with 8 bases between them. The CDR3 is 11 residues long. The germline gives CDR1 DFQATT, CDR2 SNEGSKA (reference sequence). Here the CDR3 DNA reads TGCAGTGCTCGGACGGTAGATACGCAGTATTTT. Amino acid sequence: CSARTVDTQYF.

This clone appeared once. This chain links TRBV7-3 with TRBJ1-1, with D uncertain. The CDR3 spans 15 residues. CDR1 is SGHTA, CDR2 FQGTGA, per germline. V lost 6 bases, J lost 3 bases, and 17 bases lay in between. The CDR3 DNA follows: TGTGCCAGCAGTTCCCGTAGGACGGAATACACTGAAGCTTTCTTT. This gives the protein CASSSRRTEYTEAFF.

V usage is TRBV5-5 and J usage is TRBJ1-2, with a tentative D call TRBD1 (6 bases). CDR3 length: 14 residues. V lost 6 bases, J lost 4 bases, and 16 bases lay in between. Germline CDR1 is SGHKS and CDR2 is YYEKEE (reference sequence). CDR3 residues: CASIQTGSSYGYTF. CDR3 bases: TGTGCCAGCATCCAAACAGGGTCCTCCTATGGCTACACCTTC.